This T cell receptor (beta chain) originates from a study of blood T cell repertoires in COVID-19. Libraries were prepared by immunoSEQ multiplex PCR; TCRdb keeps only in-frame clonotypes and omits some of them. The table lists some 270,000 clones, roughly 88% of them singletons, with 11% in the top ten. CDR3 size: 13 residues. CDR1 and CDR2 (germline): LGHDT, YNNKEL (reference sequence). V was cut by 4 bases and J by 9 bases, with 16 bases left in between. Sequenced input: peripheral blood. The rearrangement joins TRBV3-1 (or the pseudogene TRBV3-2) to TRBJ2-7, with D possibly being TRBD2 (7 bases). The clonotype originates from a woman aged 70 to 79 with acute or convalescent COVID-19. The CDR3 DNA sequence: TGTGCCAGCAGCCTTGGGGGGGCGGAAATGCAGTACTTC. It specifies CASSLGGAEMQYF.